One TCR beta chain is described in this entry. Its antigen is unidentified. This record comes from a study of cytomegalovirus exposure and HLA in healthy donors. Background on the study: Of all 400 or so donors who were genotyped, about 80% belonged to the Caucasian-associated ancestry cluster. Overall study findings and caveats: Accurate prediction of HLA-A and HLA-B alleles (for most subjects) was reportedly achieved from TCR beta sequences. CMV serostatus was the sole immune exposure data available.

With V trimmed by 6 bases and J by 2 bases, 5 bases remained unmatched. The CDR3 has 16 amino acids. In germline, CDR1 is SNHLY, CDR2 FYNNEI. Researchers ran the PCR with 60 Vbeta and 13 Jbeta primers. Data came from immunoSEQ multiplex PCR; TCRdb stores just in-frame clones and leaves some out. The sample has 110,000 to 150,000 clones; 68% are singletons. Sequencing input: PBMCs. V is TRBV2 and J is TRBJ2-3; the match to TRBD2 covers 13 bases. This receptor was taken from a man aged 55-75 years in good health and CMV-seronegative. CDR3 DNA: TGTGCCAGCAGAGCGGGACTAGCGGGGAACACAGATACGCAGTATTTT. It is translated as CASRAGLAGNTDTQYF.